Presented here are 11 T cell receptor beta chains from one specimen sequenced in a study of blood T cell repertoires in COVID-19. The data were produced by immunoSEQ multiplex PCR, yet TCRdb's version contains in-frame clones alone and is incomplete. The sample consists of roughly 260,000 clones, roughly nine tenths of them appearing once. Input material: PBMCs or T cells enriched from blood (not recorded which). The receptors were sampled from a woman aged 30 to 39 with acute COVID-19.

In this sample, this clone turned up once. The CDR3 sequence is CASSPTGSQSSYEQYF. For the CDR3, the DNA is TGCGCCAGCAGCCCGACAGGGTCCCAAAGCTCCTACGAGCAGTACTTC. The rearrangement uses TRBV5-1 and TRBJ2-7; TRBD1 aligns across 7 bases. The CDR3 consists of 16 residues. The ends lost 4 bases at V and 0 bases at J; junction bases unmatched: 10. CDR1 SGHRS and CDR2 YFSETQ come from the germline V gene. Supplemented by reference TRBV5-1 and TRBJ2-7, the full variable domain reads KAGVTQTPRYLIKTRGQQVTLSCSPISGHRSVSWYQQTPGQGLQFLFEYFSETQRNKGNFPGRFSGRQFSNSRSEMNVSTLELGDSALYLCASSPTGSQSSYEQYFGPGTRLTVT.

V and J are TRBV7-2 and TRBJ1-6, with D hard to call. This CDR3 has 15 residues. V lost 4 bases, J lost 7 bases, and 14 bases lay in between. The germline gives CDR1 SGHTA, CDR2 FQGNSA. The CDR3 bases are TGTGCCAGCAGCTCAGAGGGTACGGGGAATTCACCCCTCCACTTT. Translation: CASSSEGTGNSPLHF.

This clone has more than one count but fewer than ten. CDR3 region: CAISDPRTGNNSPLHF. CDR3 nucleotides: TGTGCCATCAGTGACCCCCGGACAGGCAATAATTCACCCCTCCACTTT. The gene calls are TRBV10-3 and TRBJ1-6, with 7 bases lining up with TRBD1. Germline values: CDR1 ENHRY, CDR2 SYGVKD. The junction had 7 bases not matched to a gene; V was cut back by 3 bases and J by 5 bases. CDR3 length equals 16 residues.

The CDR3 here is CASSIDTGSHSGANVLTF. The CDR3 bases are TGTGCCAGTAGTATAGATACAGGGTCTCACTCTGGGGCCAACGTCCTGACTTTC. The gene calls are TRBV19 and TRBJ2-6; maybe TRBD1 (6 bases). The germline V gene has CDR1 LNHDA and CDR2 SQIVND (reference sequence). Trimming removed 0 bases from V and 0 bases from J, with 12 bases in between. This CDR3 spans 18 amino acids.

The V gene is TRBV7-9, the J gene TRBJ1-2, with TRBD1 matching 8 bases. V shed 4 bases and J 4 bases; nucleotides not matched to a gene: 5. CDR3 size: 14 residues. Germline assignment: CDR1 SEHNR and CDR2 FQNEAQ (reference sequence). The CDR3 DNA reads TGTGCCAGCAGCTCCACAGGGGGAAGCTATGGCTACACCTTC. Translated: CASSSTGGSYGYTF.

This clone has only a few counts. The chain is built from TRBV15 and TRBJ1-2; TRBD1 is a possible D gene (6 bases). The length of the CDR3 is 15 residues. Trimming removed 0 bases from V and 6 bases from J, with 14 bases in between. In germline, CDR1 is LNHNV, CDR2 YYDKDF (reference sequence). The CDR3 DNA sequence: TGTGCCACCAGCAGAGAGGCGGACAGTTCGGATGGCTACACCTTC. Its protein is CATSREADSSDGYTF.

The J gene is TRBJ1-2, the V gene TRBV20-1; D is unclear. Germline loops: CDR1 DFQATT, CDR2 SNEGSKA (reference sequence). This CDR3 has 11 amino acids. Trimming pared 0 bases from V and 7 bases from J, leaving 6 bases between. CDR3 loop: CSARDPSGYTF. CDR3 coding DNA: TGCAGTGCTAGAGATCCGTCTGGCTACACCTTC.

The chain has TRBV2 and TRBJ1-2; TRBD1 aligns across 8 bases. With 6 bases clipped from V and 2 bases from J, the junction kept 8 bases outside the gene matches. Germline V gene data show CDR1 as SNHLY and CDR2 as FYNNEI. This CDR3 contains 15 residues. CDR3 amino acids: CASRESRGPNYGYTF. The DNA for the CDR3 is TGTGCCAGCAGAGAAAGCAGGGGGCCAAACTATGGCTACACCTTC.

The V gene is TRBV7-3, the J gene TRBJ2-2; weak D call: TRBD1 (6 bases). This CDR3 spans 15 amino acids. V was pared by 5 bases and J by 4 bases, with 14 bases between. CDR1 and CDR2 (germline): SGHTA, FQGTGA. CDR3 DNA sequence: TGTGCCAGCAGCGCACGAGGGGGTAGCACCGGGGAGCTGTTTTTT. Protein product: CASSARGGSTGELFF.

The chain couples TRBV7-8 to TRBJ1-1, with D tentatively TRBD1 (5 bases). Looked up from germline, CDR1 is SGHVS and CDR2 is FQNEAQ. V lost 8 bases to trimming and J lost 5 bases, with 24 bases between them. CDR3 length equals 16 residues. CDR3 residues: CASLRPGGGKNTEAFF. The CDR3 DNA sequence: TGTGCCAGCCTGAGGCCGGGGGGAGGGAAGAATACTGAAGCTTTCTTT.

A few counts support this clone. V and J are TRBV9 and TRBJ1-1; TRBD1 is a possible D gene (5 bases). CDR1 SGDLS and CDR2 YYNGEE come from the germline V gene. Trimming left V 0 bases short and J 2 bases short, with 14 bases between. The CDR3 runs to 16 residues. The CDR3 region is CASSVDNSGLNTEAFF. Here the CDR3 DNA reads TGTGCCAGCAGCGTAGACAATTCGGGACTCAACACTGAAGCTTTCTTT. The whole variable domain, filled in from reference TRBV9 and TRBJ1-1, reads DSGVTQTPKHLITATGQRVTLRCSPRSGDLSVYWYQQSLDQGLQFLIQYYNGEERAKGNILERFSAQQFPDLHSELNLSSLELGDSALYFCASSVDNSGLNTEAFFGQGTRLTVV.